This T cell receptor beta chain is drawn from a study of blood T cell repertoires in COVID-19. The overall study: In each case, the material was cDNA or gDNA derived from T cells, B-cell-depleted T cells, or PBMCs.

The CDR3 has 15 amino acids. The J segment lost 5 bases and the V segment lost 7 bases, leaving 10 bases of the junction unmatched. CDR1 is LNHDA and CDR2 is SQIVND in the germline V gene (reference sequence). Assay: immunoSEQ multiplex PCR; the TCRdb copy retains only in-frame clones and omits some. The sample has 150,000 to 200,000 clones, 65% to 90% seen once. This TCR came from a man aged 45-65 years who had recovered from COVID-19. The chain uses TRBV19 and TRBJ2-1; 8 bases line up with TRBD1. The sequencing input was PBMCs or T cells enriched from blood (not recorded which). The CDR3 loop reads CASTSQGGGNNEQFF. In DNA, the CDR3 is TGTGCCAGTACCTCACAGGGGGGTGGGAACAATGAGCAGTTCTTC.